The rows below give T cell receptor beta chains drawn from one sample of a study of radiation and T cells in renal cell carcinoma. Profiled with immunoSEQ multiplex PCR; TCRdb holds only in-frame clones, not every one. The data show roughly 130,000 clones, 88% seen once. The sequencing used blood, collected from a patient whose treatment included radiotherapy and nephrectomy. The receptor source for this set is a woman in her 70s with renal cell carcinoma. Both conserved end residues are part of each CDR3. A D gene is named only where the DNA matches it firmly. A row's size may be missing; if present it is once, few, many or a size class.

NA,TRBJ2-5,TRBV12-1,NA,TGTGCCAGCAACCTAAACCGGGACTACCACCAAGAGACCCAGTACTTC,CASNLNRDYHQETQYF
NA,TRBJ1-2,TRBV28,NA,TGTGCCAGCAGTTTGGCAGGGTCCTATGGCTACACCTTC,CASSLAGSYGYTF
NA,TRBJ1-1,TRBV10-3,NA,TGTGCCATCAGTGGTCGGGAGCCAAACACTGAAGCTTTCTTT,CAISGREPNTEAFF
NA,TRBJ2-2,TRBV5-1,NA,TGCGCCAGCAGCTTGGGAGTGAACACCGGGGAGCTGTTTTTT,CASSLGVNTGELFF
TRBD2,TRBJ2-7,TRBV4-3,NA,TGCGCCAGCAGCCAGCTTGCGGGGGGTGACTACGAGCAGTACTTC,CASSQLAGGDYEQYF
NA,TRBJ2-6,TRBV4-2,NA,TGTGCCAGCAGCCAAGAGCCCCATACCAGGGTAGGTGGGGCCAACGTCCTGACTTTC,CASSQEPHTRVGGANVLTF
NA,TRBJ1-3,TRBV6-6,NA,TGTGCCAGCAGTTTACTACAGGGTGCAGGTGGAAACACCATATATTTT,CASSLLQGAGGNTIYF
NA,TRBJ2-1,TRBV4-3,NA,TGCGCCAGCAGCCAGGGGGCTAGCTACAATGAGCAGTTCTTC,CASSQGASYNEQFF
NA,TRBJ1-2,TRBV6-1,NA,TGTGCCAGCAGTGGAGACAACTATGGCTACACCTTC,CASSGDNYGYTF
TRBD1,TRBJ2-2,TRBV10-3,NA,TGTGCCATCAGTCGGCGACAAGGGGGCAACACCGGGGAGCTGTTTTTT,CAISRRQGGNTGELFF
NA,TRBJ2-7,TRBV2,NA,TGTGCCAGCAGTTACAGCTCCTACGAGCAGTACTTC,CASSYSSYEQYF
NA,TRBJ2-7,TRBV7-6,once,TGTGCCAGCAGCTTAGGGGGTGGGGAGCAGTACTTC,CASSLGGGEQYF